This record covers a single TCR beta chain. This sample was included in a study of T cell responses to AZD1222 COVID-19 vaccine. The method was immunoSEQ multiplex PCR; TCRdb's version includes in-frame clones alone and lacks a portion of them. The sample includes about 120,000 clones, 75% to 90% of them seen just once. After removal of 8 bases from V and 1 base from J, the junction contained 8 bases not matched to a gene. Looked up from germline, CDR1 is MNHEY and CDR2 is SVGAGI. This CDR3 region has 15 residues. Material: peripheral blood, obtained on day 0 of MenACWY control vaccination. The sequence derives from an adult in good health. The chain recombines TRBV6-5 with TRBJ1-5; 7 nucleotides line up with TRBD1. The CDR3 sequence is CASATGQRSNQPQHF. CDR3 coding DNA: TGTGCCAGCGCCACGGGACAGAGAAGCAATCAGCCCCAGCATTTT.